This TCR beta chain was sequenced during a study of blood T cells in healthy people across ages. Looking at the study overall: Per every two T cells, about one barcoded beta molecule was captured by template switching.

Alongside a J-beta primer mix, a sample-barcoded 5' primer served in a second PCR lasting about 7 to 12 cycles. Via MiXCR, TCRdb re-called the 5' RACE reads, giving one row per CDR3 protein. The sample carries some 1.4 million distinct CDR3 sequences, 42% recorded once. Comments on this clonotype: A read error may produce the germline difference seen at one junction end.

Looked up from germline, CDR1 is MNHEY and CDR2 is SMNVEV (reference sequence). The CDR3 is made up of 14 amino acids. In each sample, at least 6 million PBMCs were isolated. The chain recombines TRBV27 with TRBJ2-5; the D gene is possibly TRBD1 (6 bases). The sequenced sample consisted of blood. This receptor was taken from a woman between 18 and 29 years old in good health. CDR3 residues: CASSDDRYQETQYF. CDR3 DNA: TGTGCCAGCAGTGATGACAGGTACCAGGAGACCCAGTACTTC.